The clone carrying this T cell receptor (beta chain) was seen only a few times. Germline V gives CDR1 GTSNPN, CDR2 SVGIG (reference sequence). The CDR3 consists of 14 residues. V was pared by 3 bases and J by 6 bases, with 10 bases of the junction left unmatched. Method: immunoSEQ multiplex PCR; TCRdb's copy keeps in-frame clones and lacks some. In the table there are about 1,900 clones, approximately 79% of which are singletons. This specimen comes from a study of T cell repertoires in ileal Crohn's disease. Specimen: ileal tissue. This TCR derives from an adult with Crohn's disease. The genes are TRBV30 and TRBJ1-2; TRBD1 agrees at 7 bases. CDR3 sequence: CAWSQTGVIDGYTF. CDR3 sequence (DNA): TGTGCCTGGAGCCAAACAGGGGTGATAGATGGCTACACCTTC.